This is a list of T cell receptor beta chains from one sample in a study of post-analysis software for immune sequencing data. TCRdb ran MiXCR on the PCR reads and lists one entry per CDR3 protein. The table includes around 700,000 distinct CDR3 sequences, around 60% detected once. The sequenced material came from blood. These receptors were taken from a girl between 2 and 10 years old with multiple sclerosis. Both conserved end residues are part of each CDR3. The D gene is left open where the match is weak. Clone size appears in some rows only: once, few, many, or a class for an expanded clone.

>TRBD2|TRBV27|NA|TRBJ2-3
CASSLEAAGGQDTQYF
TGTGCCAGCAGTTTAGAAGCCGCGGGGGGGCAGGATACGCAGTATTTT
>NA|TRBV15|once|TRBJ2-6
CATSREVVGGFSGANVLTF
TGTGCCACCAGCAGAGAAGTAGTTGGAGGGTTCTCTGGGGCCAACGTCCTGACTTTC
>TRBD2|TRBV9|NA|TRBJ2-3
CASSETSGFTDTQYF
TGTGCCAGCAGCGAAACTAGCGGATTCACAGATACGCAGTATTTT
>NA|TRBV11-3|NA|TRBJ2-3
CASSTRPDTQYF
TGTGCCAGCAGCACTAGACCAGATACGCAGTATTTT
>NA|TRBV9|few|TRBJ2-5
CASSVEGSETQYF
TGTGCCAGCAGCGTAGAAGGTTCGGAGACCCAGTACTTC
>NA|TRBV12-3/TRBV12-4|NA|TRBJ2-5
CASSGNRDRGTQYF
TGTGCCAGCAGTGGTAACAGGGACCGGGGGACCCAGTACTTC
>TRBD2|TRBV5-1|NA|TRBJ2-7
CASGLGGSGPNEQYF
TGCGCCAGCGGACTCGGCGGGAGCGGCCCTAATGAGCAGTACTTC
>NA|TRBV20-1|NA|TRBJ2-7
CSAHPGQLTYEQYF
TGCAGTGCCCACCCTGGGCAGCTTACCTACGAGCAGTACTTC
>NA|TRBV7-9|few|TRBJ2-3
CASGPPGSRESYADTQYF
TGTGCCAGCGGACCTCCCGGGAGTAGAGAGAGCTACGCAGATACGCAGTATTTT
>TRBD2|TRBV7-2|NA|TRBJ2-1
CASSLAASGAFQEFF
TGTGCCAGCAGCTTAGCGGCAAGCGGGGCCTTTCAGGAGTTCTTC
>TRBD2|TRBV29-1|NA|TRBJ2-1
CSVGGEGEQFF
TGCAGCGTTGGGGGGGAGGGGGAGCAGTTCTTC
>NA|TRBV4-1|few|TRBJ2-5
CASSQVFGGYETQYF
TGCGCCAGCAGCCAGGTGTTTGGAGGCTATGAGACCCAGTACTTC
>TRBD2|TRBV5-4|NA|TRBJ2-1
CASSFPGLGGDGQFF
TGTGCCAGCAGCTTTCCGGGACTAGGGGGTGATGGGCAGTTCTTC
>NA|TRBV5-1|NA|TRBJ1-2
CASSLGPGSGDGYTF
TGCGCCAGCAGCTTGGGTCCGGGGTCAGGGGATGGCTACACCTTC
>TRBD1|TRBV7-9|NA|TRBJ2-7
CASSLWDRYEQYF
TGTGCCAGCAGCTTATGGGACAGATACGAGCAGTACTTC
>TRBD1|TRBV5-1|NA|TRBJ2-3
CASSLAGTGTSTDTQYF
TGCGCCAGCAGCCTCGCCGGGACAGGAACTAGCACAGATACGCAGTATTTT
>NA|TRBV6-5|NA|TRBJ2-7
CASSYSGGEWDEQYF
TGTGCCAGCAGTTACTCGGGCGGGGAGTGGGACGAGCAGTACTTC
>NA|TRBV6-6|NA|TRBJ1-2
CASSQPAGQNNYGYTF
TGTGCCAGCAGTCAGCCAGCAGGGCAGAACAACTATGGCTACACCTTC
>TRBD1|TRBV20-1|few|TRBJ1-2
CSARIQGAIYGYTF
TGCAGTGCGAGGATTCAGGGGGCAATCTATGGCTACACCTTC
>NA|TRBV7-2|NA|TRBJ1-2
CASSLGVALLGYGYTF
TGTGCCAGCAGCTTAGGGGTCGCGCTTTTAGGCTATGGCTACACCTTC
>NA|TRBV30|once|TRBJ1-2
CAWRREGAGSYGYTF
TGTGCCTGGAGACGGGAAGGGGCTGGAAGCTATGGCTACACCTTC
>NA|TRBV25-1|NA|TRBJ2-3
CASSEYISTDTQYF
TGTGCCAGCAGTGAATATATCAGCACAGATACGCAGTATTTT
>TRBD2|TRBV20-1|once|TRBJ2-7
CSAKQREASYEQYF
TGCAGTGCTAAGCAGCGGGAGGCGTCCTACGAGCAGTACTTC
>NA|TRBV29-1|NA|TRBJ2-5
CSVEASLKETQYF
TGCAGCGTTGAAGCTAGCCTAAAAGAGACCCAGTACTTC
>NA|TRBV12-3/TRBV12-4|NA|TRBJ1-2
CASIRGAHGEGYTF
TGTGCCAGCATCAGGGGCGCTCATGGTGAGGGCTACACCTTC
>NA|TRBV6-5|NA|TRBJ1-5
CASSYAGHQPQHF
TGTGCCAGCAGTTATGCGGGCCATCAGCCCCAGCATTTT
>TRBD2|TRBV20-1|few|TRBJ2-1
CSARTSGGAGEQFF
TGCAGTGCTAGAACATCCGGGGGGGCCGGTGAGCAGTTCTTC
>NA|TRBV28|NA|TRBJ2-7
CASTETAGFYEQYF
TGTGCCAGCACCGAGACCGCGGGATTCTACGAGCAGTACTTC
>TRBD1|TRBV2|once|TRBJ2-7
CASSGTGRGEQYF
TGTGCCAGCAGCGGGACAGGGCGGGGAGAGCAGTACTTC
>NA|TRBV3-1|NA|TRBJ1-2
CASSLYYRVGYGYTF
TGTGCCAGCAGCCTCTACTACAGGGTGGGCTATGGCTACACCTTC
>TRBD1|TRBV3-1|once|TRBJ1-2
CASSQEDRQIGGYTF
TGTGCCAGCAGCCAAGAGGACAGGCAAATCGGAGGCTACACCTTC
>TRBD2|TRBV11-2|few|TRBJ2-7
CASSLLAANEQYF
TGTGCCAGCAGCTTACTAGCGGCTAACGAGCAGTACTTC
>NA|TRBV6-5|NA|TRBJ2-1
CASRLGLPNEQFF
TGTGCCAGCAGACTAGGACTTCCTAATGAGCAGTTCTTC
>TRBD2|TRBV12-3/TRBV12-4|NA|TRBJ2-3
CASSFRREGPRDTQYF
TGTGCCAGCAGTTTTAGGCGGGAGGGCCCTAGAGATACGCAGTATTTT
>NA|TRBV7-9|few|TRBJ2-3
CASSLSPVGDTQYF
TGTGCCAGCAGCCTCTCGCCCGTGGGAGATACGCAGTATTTT
>NA|TRBV12-3/TRBV12-4|NA|TRBJ1-6
CASSREGKLSPLHF
TGTGCCAGCAGTCGGGAGGGGAAGCTTTCACCCCTCCACTTT
>NA|TRBV20-1|NA|TRBJ1-2
CSARSGQGITRGYTF
TGCAGTGCTAGGTCGGGGCAGGGGATTACTAGGGGCTACACCTTC
>NA|TRBV11-2|NA|TRBJ2-3
CASSSGWRRTDTQYF
TGTGCCAGCAGCTCAGGATGGAGGCGCACAGATACGCAGTATTTT
>NA|TRBV6-6|NA|TRBJ2-1
CASSYRGGNEQFF
TGTGCCAGCAGTTACCGGGGTGGGAATGAGCAGTTCTTC
>TRBD2|TRBV20-1|NA|TRBJ2-3
CSARELDGTSKLADTQYF
TGCAGTGCTAGAGAGCTAGATGGGACTAGCAAATTGGCAGATACGCAGTATTTT
>NA|TRBV24-1|NA|TRBJ1-5
CATSDFYQNNQPQHF
TGTGCCACCAGTGATTTTTACCAGAACAATCAGCCCCAGCATTTT
>TRBD2|TRBV20-1|NA|TRBJ2-5
CSAGLAGPQETQYF
TGCAGTGCAGGACTAGCGGGACCCCAAGAGACCCAGTACTTC
>TRBD2|TRBV29-1|NA|TRBJ2-5
CSVEGLAGETQYF
TGCAGCGTTGAAGGGCTAGCGGGAGAGACCCAGTACTTC
>TRBD2|TRBV29-1|NA|TRBJ2-5
CSVARTSEGEQYF
TGCAGCGTCGCTCGGACTAGCGAGGGGGAGCAGTACTTC
>NA|TRBV29-1|NA|TRBJ2-3
CSVEVPNPEVRGSTDTQYF
TGCAGCGTTGAAGTCCCTAATCCCGAGGTCCGGGGGAGCACAGATACGCAGTATTTT
>NA|TRBV2|NA|TRBJ2-5
CASSENGETQYF
TGTGCCAGCAGTGAGAATGGAGAGACCCAGTACTTC